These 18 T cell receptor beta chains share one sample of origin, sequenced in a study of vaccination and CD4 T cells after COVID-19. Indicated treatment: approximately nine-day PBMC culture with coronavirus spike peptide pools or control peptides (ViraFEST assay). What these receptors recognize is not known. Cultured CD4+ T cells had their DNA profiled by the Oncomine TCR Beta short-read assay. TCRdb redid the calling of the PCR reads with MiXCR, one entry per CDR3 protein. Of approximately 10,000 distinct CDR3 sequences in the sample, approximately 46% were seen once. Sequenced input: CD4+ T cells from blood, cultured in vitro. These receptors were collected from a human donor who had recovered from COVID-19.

In DNA, the CDR3 is TGTGCCAGCAGCGACAGGGGGGCTGGCTACACCTTC. Its protein product is CASSDRGAGYTF. The V and J genes are TRBV21-1 and TRBJ1-2; the table's D call, TRBD1, has no DNA check behind it. TRBV21-1 is annotated as a pseudogene. The CDR3 covers 12 residues.

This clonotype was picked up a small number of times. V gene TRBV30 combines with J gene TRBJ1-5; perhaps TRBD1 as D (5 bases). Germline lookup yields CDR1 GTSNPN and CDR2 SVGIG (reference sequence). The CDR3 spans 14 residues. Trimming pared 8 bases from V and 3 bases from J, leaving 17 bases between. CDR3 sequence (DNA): TGTGCCGCCTCCCAGGGAGCCTCCAATCAGCCCCAGCATTTT. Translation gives CAASQGASNQPQHF. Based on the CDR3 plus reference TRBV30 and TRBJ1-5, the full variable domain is SQTIHQWPATLVQPVGSPLSLECTVEGTSNPNLYWYRQAAGRGLQLLFYSVGIGQISSEVPQNLSASRPQDRQFILSSKKLLLSDSGFYLCAASQGASNQPQHFGDGTRLSIL.

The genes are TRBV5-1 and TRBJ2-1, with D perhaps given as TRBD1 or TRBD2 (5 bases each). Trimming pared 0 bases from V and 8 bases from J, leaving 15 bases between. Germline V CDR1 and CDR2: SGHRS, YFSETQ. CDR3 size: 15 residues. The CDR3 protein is CASSLGQPGRDEQFF. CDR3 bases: TGCGCCAGCAGCTTGGGGCAGCCGGGACGGGATGAGCAGTTCTTC.

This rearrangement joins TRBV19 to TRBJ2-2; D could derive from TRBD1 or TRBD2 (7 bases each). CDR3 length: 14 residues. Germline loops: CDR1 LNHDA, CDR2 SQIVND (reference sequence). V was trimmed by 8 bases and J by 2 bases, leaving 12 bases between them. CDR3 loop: CASQGGGNTGELFF. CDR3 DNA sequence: TGTGCCAGTCAGGGGGGGGGAAACACCGGGGAGCTGTTTTTT.

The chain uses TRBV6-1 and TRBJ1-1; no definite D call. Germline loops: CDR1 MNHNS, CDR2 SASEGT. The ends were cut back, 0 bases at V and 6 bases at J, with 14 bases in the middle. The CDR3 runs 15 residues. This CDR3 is CASSEAALALPEAFF. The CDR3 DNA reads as TGTGCCAGCAGTGAAGCGGCCCTCGCCCTCCCTGAAGCTTTCTTT.

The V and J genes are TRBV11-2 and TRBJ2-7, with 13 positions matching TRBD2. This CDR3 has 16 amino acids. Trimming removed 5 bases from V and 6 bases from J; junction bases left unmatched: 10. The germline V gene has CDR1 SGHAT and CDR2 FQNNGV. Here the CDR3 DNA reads TGTGCCAGCAGCACAAACCCGGGACTAGCGGGATCCGAGCAGTACTTC. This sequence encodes CASSTNPGLAGSEQYF.

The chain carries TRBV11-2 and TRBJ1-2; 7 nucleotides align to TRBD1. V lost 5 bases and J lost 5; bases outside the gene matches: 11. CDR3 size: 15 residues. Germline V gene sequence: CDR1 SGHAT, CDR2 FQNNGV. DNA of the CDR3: TGTGCCAGCAGCCCCAGTGAGGGGGCCGGGTATGGCTACACCTTC. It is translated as CASSPSEGAGYGYTF.

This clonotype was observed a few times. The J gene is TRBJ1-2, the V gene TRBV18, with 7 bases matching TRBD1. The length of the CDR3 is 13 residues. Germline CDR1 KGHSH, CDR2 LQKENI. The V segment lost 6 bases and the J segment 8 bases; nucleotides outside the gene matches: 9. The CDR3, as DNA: TGTGCCAGCTCGCCGGGGACAGCTAAAGGCTACACCTTC. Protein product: CASSPGTAKGYTF.

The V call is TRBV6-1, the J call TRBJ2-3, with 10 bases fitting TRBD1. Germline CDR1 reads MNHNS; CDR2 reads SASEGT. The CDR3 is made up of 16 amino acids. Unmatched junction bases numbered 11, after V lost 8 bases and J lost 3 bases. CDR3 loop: CASQVIPGQGTDTQYF. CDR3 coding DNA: TGTGCCAGCCAGGTCATACCGGGACAGGGGACAGATACGCAGTATTTT.

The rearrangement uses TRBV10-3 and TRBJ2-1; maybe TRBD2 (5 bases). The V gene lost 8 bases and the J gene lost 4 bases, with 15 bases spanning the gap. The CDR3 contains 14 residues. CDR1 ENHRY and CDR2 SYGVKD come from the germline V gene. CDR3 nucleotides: TGTGCCATCGCAAGCGGTGGCCGTTACAATGAGCAGTTCTTC. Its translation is CAIASGGRYNEQFF.

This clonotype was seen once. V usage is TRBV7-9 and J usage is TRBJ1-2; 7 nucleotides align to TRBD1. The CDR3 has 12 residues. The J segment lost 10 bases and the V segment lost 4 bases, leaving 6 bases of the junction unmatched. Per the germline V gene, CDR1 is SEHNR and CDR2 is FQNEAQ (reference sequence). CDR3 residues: CASSSRGGDYTF. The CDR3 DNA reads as TGTGCCAGCAGCTCCAGGGGGGGTGACTACACCTTC. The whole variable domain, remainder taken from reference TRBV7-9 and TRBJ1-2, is DTGVSQNPRHKITKRGQNVTFRCDPISEHNRLYWYRQTLGQGPEFLTYFQNEAQLEKSRLLSDRFSAERPKGSFSTLEIQRTEQGDSAMYLCASSSRGGDYTFGSGTRLTVV.

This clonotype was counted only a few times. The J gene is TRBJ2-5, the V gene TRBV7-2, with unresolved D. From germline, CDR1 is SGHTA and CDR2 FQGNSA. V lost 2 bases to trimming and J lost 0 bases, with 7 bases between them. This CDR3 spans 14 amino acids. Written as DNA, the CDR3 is TGTGCCAGCAGCTTAAGCGTAAACCAAGAGACCCAGTACTTC. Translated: CASSLSVNQETQYF.

The CDR3 protein is CAITGGQNYGYTF. CDR3 DNA sequence: TGTGCCATCACAGGCGGACAGAACTATGGCTACACCTTC. The rearrangement links TRBV10-3 to TRBJ1-2; possible D gene TRBD1, 6 bases. This CDR3 contains 13 residues. Germline V gene data show CDR1 as ENHRY and CDR2 as SYGVKD. Trimming cost V 7 bases and J 2 bases, with 11 bases left between them.

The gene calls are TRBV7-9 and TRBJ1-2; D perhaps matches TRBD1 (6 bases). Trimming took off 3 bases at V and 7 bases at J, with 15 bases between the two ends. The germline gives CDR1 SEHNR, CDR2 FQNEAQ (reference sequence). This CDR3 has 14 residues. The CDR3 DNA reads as TGTGCCAGCAGCTTGGGATCAGGGGTTACTGGCTACACCTTC. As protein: CASSLGSGVTGYTF.

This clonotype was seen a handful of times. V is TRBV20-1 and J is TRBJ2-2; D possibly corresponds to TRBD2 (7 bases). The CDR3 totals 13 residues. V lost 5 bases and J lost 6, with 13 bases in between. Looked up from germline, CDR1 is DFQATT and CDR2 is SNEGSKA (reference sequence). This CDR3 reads CSAQGLAAGELFF. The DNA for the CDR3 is TGCAGTGCTCAGGGGCTAGCGGCCGGGGAGCTGTTTTTT.

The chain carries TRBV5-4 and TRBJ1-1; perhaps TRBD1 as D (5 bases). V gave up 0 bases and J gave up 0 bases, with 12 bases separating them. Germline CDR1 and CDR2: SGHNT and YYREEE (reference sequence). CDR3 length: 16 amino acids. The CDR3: CASSLGRGRVNTEAFF. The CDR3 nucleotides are TGTGCCAGCAGCTTGGGAAGGGGAAGGGTGAACACTGAAGCTTTCTTT.

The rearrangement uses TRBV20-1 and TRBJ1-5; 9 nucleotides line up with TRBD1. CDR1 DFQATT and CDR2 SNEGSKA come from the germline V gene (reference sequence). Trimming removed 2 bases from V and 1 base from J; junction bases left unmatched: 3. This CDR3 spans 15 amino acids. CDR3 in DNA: TGCAGTGCTAGATACAGGGGGCAGAGCAATCAGCCCCAGCATTTT. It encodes CSARYRGQSNQPQHF.

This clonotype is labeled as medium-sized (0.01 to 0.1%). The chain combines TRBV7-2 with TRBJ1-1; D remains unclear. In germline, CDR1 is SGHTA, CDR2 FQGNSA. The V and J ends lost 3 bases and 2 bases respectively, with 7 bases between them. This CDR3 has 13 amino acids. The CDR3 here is CASSFDTNTEAFF. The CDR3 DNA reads TGTGCCAGCAGCTTTGACACAAACACTGAAGCTTTCTTT.